This TCR beta chain appears in the sequencing data of a study of blood T cell repertoires in COVID-19. For the study at large: Sites across the United States, Italy and Spain contributed samples from acute and convalescent COVID-19. PBMCs, B-cell-depleted T cells, or T cells provided the cDNA or gDNA that made up the material.

The germline gives CDR1 MNHEY, CDR2 SVGAGI. V trimming: 10 bases; J trimming: 4 bases; junction bases outside the gene matches: 6. This CDR3 is 13 amino acids long. Per the study methods: Nucleated cell counts were estimated from reference gene primer amplification. The assay was immunoSEQ multiplex PCR, and TCRdb's table has in-frame clones only and misses some. V, J and clone size reflect that table, while D and trimming were determined from the DNA. The data contain about 200,000 clones, about 89% of them singletons. Sequenced material: peripheral blood. The chain has TRBV6-5 and TRBJ1-3; 8 nucleotides agree with TRBD1. The receptor was derived from a woman aged 40 to 50 with acute or convalescent COVID-19. The CDR3 spells CATIGQGGNTIYF. In nucleotides, the CDR3 is TGTGCCACCATCGGACAGGGCGGAAACACCATATATTTT.